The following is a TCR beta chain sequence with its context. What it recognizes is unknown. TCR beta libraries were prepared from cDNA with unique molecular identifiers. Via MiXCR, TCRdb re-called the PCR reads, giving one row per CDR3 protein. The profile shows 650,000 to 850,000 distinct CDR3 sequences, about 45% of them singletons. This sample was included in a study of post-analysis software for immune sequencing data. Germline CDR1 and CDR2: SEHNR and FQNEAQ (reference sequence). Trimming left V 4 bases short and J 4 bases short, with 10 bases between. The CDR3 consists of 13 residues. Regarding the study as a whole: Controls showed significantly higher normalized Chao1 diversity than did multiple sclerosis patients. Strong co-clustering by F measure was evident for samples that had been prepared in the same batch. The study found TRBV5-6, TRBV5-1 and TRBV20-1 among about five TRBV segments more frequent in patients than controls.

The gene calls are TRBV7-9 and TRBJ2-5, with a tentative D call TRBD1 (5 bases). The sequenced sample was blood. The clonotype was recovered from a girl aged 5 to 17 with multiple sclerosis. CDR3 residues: CASSSSRGETQYF. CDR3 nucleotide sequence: TGTGCCAGCAGCTCCTCTAGGGGAGAGACCCAGTACTTC.